These T cell receptor beta chains were read from a single sample in a study of CD8 T cells in ankylosing spondylitis. TCRdb re-analysed the 5' RACE reads in MiXCR, keeping a single row per CDR3 protein. Of about 96,000 distinct CDR3 sequences in the sample, around 26% were seen once. Sequencing was performed on blood, either unsorted or a sorted T cell fraction (not recorded which). Every receptor here comes from a male donor with ankylosing spondylitis or in good health (not recorded which). Each CDR3 is given with its conserved first and last residue. The order of the fields is J gene, CDR3 length, clone size, V gene, D gene, CDR3 DNA, CDR3 protein. The D gene is left open where the match is weak. Size tells how often a clone was seen (once, few, many) or the class of an expanded clone, and some rows leave it out.

TRBJ2-5,16,many,TRBV6-5,TRBD1,TGTGCCAGCAGTTACCTGGGACAGGGGCGAGGAGAGACCCAGTACTTC,CASSYLGQGRGETQYF
TRBJ2-3,15,once,TRBV5-1,TRBD2,TGCGCCAGCAGCTCTCTAGCGGCTAGCACAGATACGCAGTATTTT,CASSSLAASTDTQYF
TRBJ2-3,14,-,TRBV28,TRBD1,TGTGCCAGCAGGGGGACAGGGAGTCCAGATACGCAGTATTTT,CASRGTGSPDTQYF
TRBJ2-3,15,-,TRBV19,TRBD2,TGTGCCAGTAGTTCCCAGCGGGGGGGGTCGAATACGCAGTATTTT,CASSSQRGGSNTQYF
TRBJ2-7,17,-,TRBV10-3,TRBD2,TGTGCCATCAGTGCGCTCGGACCTAGCGGGAGGCGAGGCGAGCAGTACTTC,CAISALGPSGRRGEQYF
TRBJ1-1,12,many,TRBV20-1,-,TGCAGTGCTAGTCTGGGAGACACTGAAGCTTTCTTT,CSASLGDTEAFF
TRBJ2-3,15,few,TRBV7-9,-,TGTGCCAGCAGCTTTCCAGGTCACGGCACAGATACGCAGTATTTT,CASSFPGHGTDTQYF
TRBJ2-7,15,few,TRBV5-8,-,TGTGCCAGAAACCCACCAGGTTTGGGCCTCTACGAGCAGTACTTC,CARNPPGLGLYEQYF
TRBJ2-3,17,-,TRBV20-1,TRBD2,TGCAGTGCTAGAAAAGCGGGAGGGGATCTTAGCACAGATACGCAGTATTTT,CSARKAGGDLSTDTQYF
TRBJ2-5,15,many,TRBV20-1,-,TGCAGTGAGCAACCTAGGGGGGGGTTAACCAAGACCCAGTACTTC,CSEQPRGGLTKTQYF
TRBJ1-5,15,many,TRBV12-3/TRBV12-4,TRBD1,TGTGCCAGCAGTTTAGGGACAGGGGGCTATCAGCCCCAGCATTTT,CASSLGTGGYQPQHF
TRBJ2-2,16,few,TRBV7-3,TRBD2,TGTGCCAGCATCACCAGCGGGGGGGCTGACACCGGGGAGCTGTTTTTT,CASITSGGADTGELFF
TRBJ1-6,17,-,TRBV2,TRBD1,TGTGCCAGCAGTGAAGCGCTTCCCGGACAGGTGCAATCACCCCTCCACTTT,CASSEALPGQVQSPLHF
TRBJ2-3,16,-,TRBV15,-,TGTGCCACCAGCAGAGGTGGCGTTTCGGACACAGATACGCAGTATTTT,CATSRGGVSDTDTQYF
TRBJ1-6,15,once,TRBV14,TRBD1,TGTGCCAGCAGCCAACTCGGGACAGGGAATTCACCCCTCCACTTT,CASSQLGTGNSPLHF
TRBJ2-2,15,few,TRBV7-3,-,TGTGCCAGCAGCTCGGGCCGAGCGAACACCGGGGAGCTGTTTTTT,CASSSGRANTGELFF